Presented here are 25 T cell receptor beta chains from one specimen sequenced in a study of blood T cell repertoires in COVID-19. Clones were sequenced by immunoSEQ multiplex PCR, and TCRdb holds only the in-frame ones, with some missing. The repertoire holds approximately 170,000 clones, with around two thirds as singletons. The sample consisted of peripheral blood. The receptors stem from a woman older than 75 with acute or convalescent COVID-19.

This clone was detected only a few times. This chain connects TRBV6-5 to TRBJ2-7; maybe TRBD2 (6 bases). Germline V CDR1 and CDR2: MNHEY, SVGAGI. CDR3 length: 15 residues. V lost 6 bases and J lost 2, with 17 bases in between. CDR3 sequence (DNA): TGTGCCAGCAGAACCGGGAGCCACCCGGCCTACGAGCAGTACTTC. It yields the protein CASRTGSHPAYEQYF.

CDR3 nucleotide sequence: TGCACCAGCAGCCAAATTCCCGCCGGGACAGTTCGCACAGATACGCAGTATTTT. Residues: CTSSQIPAGTVRTDTQYF. This rearrangement joins TRBV1 to TRBJ2-3; the table gives TRBD1 as D, unverified against the DNA. TRBV1 is a pseudogene. This CDR3 has 18 residues.

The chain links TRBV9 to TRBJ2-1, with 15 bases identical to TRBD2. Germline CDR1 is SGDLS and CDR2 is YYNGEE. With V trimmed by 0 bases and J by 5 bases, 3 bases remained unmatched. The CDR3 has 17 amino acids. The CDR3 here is CASSVGRTSGRDNEQFF. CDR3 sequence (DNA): TGTGCCAGCAGCGTAGGTAGGACTAGCGGGAGGGACAATGAGCAGTTCTTC.

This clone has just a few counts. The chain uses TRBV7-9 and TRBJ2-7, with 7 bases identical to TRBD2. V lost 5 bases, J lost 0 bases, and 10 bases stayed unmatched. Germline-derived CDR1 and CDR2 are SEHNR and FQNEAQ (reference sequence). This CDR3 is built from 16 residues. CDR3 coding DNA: TGTGCCAGCAGCCCTCCCGCGGGAGAGTCCTCCTACGAGCAGTACTTC. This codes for CASSPPAGESSYEQYF.

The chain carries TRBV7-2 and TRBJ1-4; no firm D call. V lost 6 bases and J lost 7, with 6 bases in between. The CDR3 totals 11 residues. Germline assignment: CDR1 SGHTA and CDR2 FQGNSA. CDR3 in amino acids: CASSTGEKLFF. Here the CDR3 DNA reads TGTGCCAGCAGTACGGGTGAAAAACTGTTTTTT. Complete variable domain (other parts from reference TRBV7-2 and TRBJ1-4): GAGVSQSPSNKVTEKGKDVELRCDPISGHTALYWYRQSLGQGLEFLIYFQGNSAPDKSGLPSDRFSAERTGGSVSTLTIQRTQQEDSAVYLCASSTGEKLFFGSGTQLSVL.

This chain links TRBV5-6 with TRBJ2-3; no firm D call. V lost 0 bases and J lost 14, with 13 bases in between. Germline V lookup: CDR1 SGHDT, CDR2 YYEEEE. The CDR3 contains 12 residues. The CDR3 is CASSLATVGAYF. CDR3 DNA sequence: TGTGCCAGCAGCTTGGCCACAGTGGGCGCGTATTTT.

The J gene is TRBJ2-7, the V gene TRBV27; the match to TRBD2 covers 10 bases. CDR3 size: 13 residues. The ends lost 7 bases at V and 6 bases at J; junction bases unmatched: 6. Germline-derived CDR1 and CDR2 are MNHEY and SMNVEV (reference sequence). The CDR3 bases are TGTGCCAGCAACCCTAGCGGGAGATCCGAGCAGTACTTC. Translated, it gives CASNPSGRSEQYF.

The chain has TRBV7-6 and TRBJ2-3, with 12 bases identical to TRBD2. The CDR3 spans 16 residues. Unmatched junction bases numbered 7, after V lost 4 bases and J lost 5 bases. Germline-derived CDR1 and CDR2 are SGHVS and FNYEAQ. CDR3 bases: TGTGCCAGCAGCTCGTCTAGCGGGAGGGCCGTAGATACGCAGTATTTT. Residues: CASSSSSGRAVDTQYF.

The DNA for the CDR3 is TGTGCCAGCAGTTACGGACAGGCAAATCAGCCCCAGCATTTT. Encoded protein: CASSYGQANQPQHF. This rearrangement joins TRBV6-5 to TRBJ1-5; 7 bases fit TRBD1. Germline assignment: CDR1 MNHEY and CDR2 SVGAGI. The CDR3 consists of 14 residues. The V segment lost 2 bases and the J segment 4 bases; nucleotides outside the gene matches: 2.

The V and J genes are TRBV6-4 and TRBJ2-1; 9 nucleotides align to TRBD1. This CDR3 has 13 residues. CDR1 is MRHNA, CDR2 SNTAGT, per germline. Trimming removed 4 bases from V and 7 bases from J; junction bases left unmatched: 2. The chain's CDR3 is CASSGQGGNEQFF. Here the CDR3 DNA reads TGTGCCAGCAGTGGACAGGGGGGAAATGAGCAGTTCTTC.

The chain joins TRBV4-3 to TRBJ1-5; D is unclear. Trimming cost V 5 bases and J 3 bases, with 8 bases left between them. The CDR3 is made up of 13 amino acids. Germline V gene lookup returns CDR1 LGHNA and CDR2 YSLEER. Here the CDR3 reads CASSDTYNQPQHF. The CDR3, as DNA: TGCGCCAGCAGCGACACTTACAATCAGCCCCAGCATTTT.

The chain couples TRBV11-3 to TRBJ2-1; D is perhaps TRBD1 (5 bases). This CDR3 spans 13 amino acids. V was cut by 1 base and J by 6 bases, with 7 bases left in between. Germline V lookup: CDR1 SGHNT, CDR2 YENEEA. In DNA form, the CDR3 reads TGTGCCAGCAGCTTAGTACAGGCCAATGAGCAGTTCTTC. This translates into CASSLVQANEQFF.

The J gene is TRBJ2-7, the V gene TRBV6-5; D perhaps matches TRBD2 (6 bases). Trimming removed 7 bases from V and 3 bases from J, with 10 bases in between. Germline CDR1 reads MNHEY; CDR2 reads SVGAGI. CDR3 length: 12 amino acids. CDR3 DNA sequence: TGTGCCAGCACGGGAGAGGGCTACGAGCAGTACTTC. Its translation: CASTGEGYEQYF.

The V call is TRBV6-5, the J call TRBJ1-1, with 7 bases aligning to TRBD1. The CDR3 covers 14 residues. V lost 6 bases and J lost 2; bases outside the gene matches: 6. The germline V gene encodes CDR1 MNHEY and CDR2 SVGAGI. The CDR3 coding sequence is TGTGCCAGCAGAAACAGGGGTCCAAACACTGAAGCTTTCTTT. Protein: CASRNRGPNTEAFF.

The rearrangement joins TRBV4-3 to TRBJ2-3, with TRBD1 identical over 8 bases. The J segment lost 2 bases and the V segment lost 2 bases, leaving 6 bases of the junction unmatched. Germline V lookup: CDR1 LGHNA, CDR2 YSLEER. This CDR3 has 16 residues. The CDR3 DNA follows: TGCGCCAGCAGCCAATCCGGACAGGGCTCCACAGATACGCAGTATTTT. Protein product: CASSQSGQGSTDTQYF.

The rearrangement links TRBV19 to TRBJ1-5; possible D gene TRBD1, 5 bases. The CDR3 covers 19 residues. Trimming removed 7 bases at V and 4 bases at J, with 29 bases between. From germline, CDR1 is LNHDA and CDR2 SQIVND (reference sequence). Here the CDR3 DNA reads TGTGCCAGTACCCTAGACGCAGGGCAGACCGCCATGGTGAATCAGCCCCAGCATTTT. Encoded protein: CASTLDAGQTAMVNQPQHF.

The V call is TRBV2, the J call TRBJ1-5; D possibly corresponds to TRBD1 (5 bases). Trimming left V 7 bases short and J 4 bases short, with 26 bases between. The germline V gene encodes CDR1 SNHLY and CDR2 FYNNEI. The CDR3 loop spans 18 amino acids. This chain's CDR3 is CASNPNTGVLGINQPQHF. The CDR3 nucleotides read TGTGCCAGCAACCCAAATACGGGGGTCCTAGGAATTAATCAGCCCCAGCATTTT.

CDR3 amino acids: CASTVCGGRSYNSPLHF. In nucleotides, the CDR3 is TGTGCCAGCACCGTTTGCGGGGGGCGATCCTATAATTCACCCCTCCACTTT. The chain employs TRBV25-1 and TRBJ1-6; the D gene is possibly TRBD1 (6 bases). From germline, CDR1 is MGHDK and CDR2 SYGVNS. Trimming took off 7 bases at V and 1 base at J, with 17 bases between the two ends. This CDR3 has 17 residues.

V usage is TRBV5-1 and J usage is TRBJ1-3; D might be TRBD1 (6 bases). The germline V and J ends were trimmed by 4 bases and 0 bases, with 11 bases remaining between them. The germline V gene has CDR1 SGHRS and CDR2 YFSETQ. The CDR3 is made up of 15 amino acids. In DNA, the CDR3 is TGCGCCAGCAGCGTCTCGGACAGCTCTGGAAACACCATATATTTT. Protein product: CASSVSDSSGNTIYF.

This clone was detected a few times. The CDR3 DNA reads as TGTGCCAGCAGCTTAGCGAGCTATAACACCATATATTTT. Amino acid sequence: CASSLASYNTIYF. This chain connects TRBV7-2 to TRBJ1-3; D is ambiguous. With 0 bases removed from V and 7 bases from J, the gap between germline ends came to 7 bases. Germline V gene lookup returns CDR1 SGHTA and CDR2 FQGNSA. The CDR3 is 13 amino acids. Filled out from reference TRBV7-2 and TRBJ1-3, the complete variable domain reads GAGVSQSPSNKVTEKGKDVELRCDPISGHTALYWYRQSLGQGLEFLIYFQGNSAPDKSGLPSDRFSAERTGGSVSTLTIQRTQQEDSAVYLCASSLASYNTIYFGEGSWLTVV.

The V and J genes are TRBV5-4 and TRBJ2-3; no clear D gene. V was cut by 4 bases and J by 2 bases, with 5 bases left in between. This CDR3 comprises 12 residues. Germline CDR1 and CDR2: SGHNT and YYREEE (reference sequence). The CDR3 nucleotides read TGTGCCAGCAGCAAATACACAGATACGCAGTATTTT. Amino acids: CASSKYTDTQYF.

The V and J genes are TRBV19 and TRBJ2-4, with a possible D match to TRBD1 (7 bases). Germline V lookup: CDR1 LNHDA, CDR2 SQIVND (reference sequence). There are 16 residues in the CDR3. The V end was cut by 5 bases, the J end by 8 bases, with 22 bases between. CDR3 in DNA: TGTGCCAGTAGTGCAGAGGGCGGAGGGGGCGTGGACATTCAGTACTTC. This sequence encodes CASSAEGGGGVDIQYF.

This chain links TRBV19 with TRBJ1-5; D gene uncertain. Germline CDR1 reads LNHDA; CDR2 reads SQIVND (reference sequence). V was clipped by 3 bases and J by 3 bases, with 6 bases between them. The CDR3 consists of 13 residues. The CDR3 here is CASSMAVNQPQHF. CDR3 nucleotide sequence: TGTGCCAGTAGTATGGCAGTCAATCAGCCCCAGCATTTT.

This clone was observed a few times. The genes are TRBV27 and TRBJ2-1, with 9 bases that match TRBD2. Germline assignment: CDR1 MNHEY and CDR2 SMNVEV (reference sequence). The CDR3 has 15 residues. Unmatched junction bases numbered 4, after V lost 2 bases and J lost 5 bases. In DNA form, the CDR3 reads TGTGCCAGCAGTTTACGGCGGGAGGGAAACAATGAGCAGTTCTTC. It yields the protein CASSLRREGNNEQFF.

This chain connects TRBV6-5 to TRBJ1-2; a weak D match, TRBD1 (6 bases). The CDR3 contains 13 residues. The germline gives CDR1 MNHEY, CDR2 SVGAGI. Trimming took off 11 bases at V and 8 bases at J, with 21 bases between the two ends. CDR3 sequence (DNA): TGTGCCCTTTTGACAGGATTTGTCGTCGGCTACACCTTC. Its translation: CALLTGFVVGYTF.